These 28 T cell receptor beta chains came from one sample sequenced in a study of shared clonotypes between healthy human individuals. Only in-frame clones appear in the TCRdb table, and some are missing; sequencing was by immunoSEQ multiplex PCR. The table lists 2,500,000 or so clones, roughly 93% of them singletons, with more than 0.35% in the top ten. Material: naive CD4+ T cells from PBMCs. Stated subset: CD45RA+ positively selected. These receptors came from a young man in good health. Some clones in this sample may be carry-over from other donors' samples.

This rearrangement joins TRBV5-4 to TRBJ2-5, with no clear D. With 0 bases removed from V and 6 bases from J, the gap between germline ends came to 12 bases. The CDR3 runs 14 residues. Germline CDR1 SGHNT, CDR2 YYREEE (reference sequence). CDR3 nucleotide sequence: TGTGCCAGCAGCTTGGTAGGAATCGGAAAGACCCAGTACTTC. It codes for CASSLVGIGKTQYF. Together with reference TRBV5-4 and TRBJ2-5, the CDR3 gives the full variable domain: ETGVTQSPTHLIKTRGQQVTLRCSSQSGHNTVSWYQQALGQGPQFIFQYYREEENGRGNFPPRFSGLQFPNYSSELNVNALELDDSALYLCASSLVGIGKTQYFGPGTRLLVL.

The chain is built from TRBV10-3 and TRBJ2-1; no definite D call. The CDR3 is 13 amino acids. Per germline, CDR1 ENHRY and CDR2 SYGVKD. Trimming took 8 bases from V and 2 from J, leaving 10 bases between them. DNA of the CDR3: TGTGCCATCCGTCTGGGGACCTACAATGAGCAGTTCTTC. This codes for CAIRLGTYNEQFF.

CDR3 bases: TGTGCCAGCAGTTTGGAGGAAGCCCAAAGCTCCTACAATGAGCAGTTCTTC. Translated, it gives CASSLEEAQSSYNEQFF. The V gene is TRBV28, the J gene TRBJ2-1, with a weak D call TRBD2 (5 bases). CDR1 is MDHEN and CDR2 is SYDVKM in the germline V gene. The CDR3 has 17 amino acids. V was pared by 3 bases and J by 0 bases, with 15 bases between.

The J gene is TRBJ1-1, the V gene TRBV28; 9 bases fit TRBD1. Germline V gives CDR1 MDHEN, CDR2 SYDVKM. Trimming removed 4 bases from V and 10 bases from J; junction bases left unmatched: 13. This CDR3 region has 15 residues. Here the CDR3 reads CASSYGGPGQGRAFF. The CDR3 coding sequence is TGTGCCAGCAGTTATGGGGGGCCGGGACAGGGACGAGCTTTCTTT. Looking up the rest from reference TRBV28 and TRBJ1-1 gives the full variable domain: DVKVTQSSRYLVKRTGEKVFLECVQDMDHENMFWYRQDPGLGLRLIYFSYDVKMKEKGDIPEGYSVSREKKERFSLILESASTNQTSMYLCASSYGGPGQGRAFFGQGTRLTVV.

This rearrangement joins TRBV11-3 to TRBJ2-3; D ambiguous. CDR3 length: 16 amino acids. The germline V and J ends were trimmed by 1 base and 3 bases, with 14 bases remaining between them. Germline CDR1 and CDR2: SGHNT and YENEEA. CDR3 bases: TGTGCCAGCAGCTTAGGGGGTCCGCTGGGGACAGATACGCAGTATTTT. As protein: CASSLGGPLGTDTQYF.

The rearrangement links TRBV5-1 to TRBJ2-1; 10 nucleotides agree with TRBD1. The CDR3 consists of 16 residues. V lost 1 base, J lost 2 bases, and 3 bases stayed unmatched. Germline CDR1 and CDR2: SGHRS and YFSETQ. The CDR3 nucleotides read TGCGCCAGCAGCTTGTGGGACAGGGGCGCCTACAATGAGCAGTTCTTC. This sequence encodes CASSLWDRGAYNEQFF.

V and J are TRBV5-6 and TRBJ1-5, with D possibly being TRBD1 (5 bases). CDR3 length: 15 amino acids. Trimming removed 3 bases from V and 7 bases from J, with 17 bases in between. Germline V gene data show CDR1 as SGHDT and CDR2 as YYEEEE. In DNA form, the CDR3 reads TGTGCCAGCAGCTGGGGGGTCTCGAGTCGCCAGCCCCAGCATTTT. Protein: CASSWGVSSRQPQHF.

The CDR3, as DNA: TGTGCCACCAGCAGAGGGGGGGCCCCCTATGGAAACACCATATATTTT. It yields the protein CATSRGGAPYGNTIYF. The chain is built from TRBV15 and TRBJ1-3; a possible D gene is TRBD1 (6 bases). The CDR3 runs 16 residues. Germline lookup yields CDR1 LNHNV and CDR2 YYDKDF (reference sequence). The V and J ends lost 1 base and 3 bases respectively, with 13 bases between them.

This chain joins TRBV29-1 and TRBJ1-2, with D perhaps matching TRBD1 (5 bases). The V gene's germline CDR1 is SQVTM and CDR2 ANQGSEA. The V and J ends lost 0 bases and 8 bases respectively, with 10 bases between them. This CDR3 region has 12 residues. CDR3 amino acids: CSVEEPGTGYTF. In nucleotides, the CDR3 is TGCAGCGTTGAAGAACCAGGGACCGGCTACACCTTC.

The chain is built from TRBV5-1 and TRBJ2-3; TRBD2 aligns across 7 bases. The V gene end was trimmed by 2 bases and the J gene end by 3 bases; junction bases not matched to a gene: 6. This CDR3 comprises 15 residues. Germline-derived CDR1 and CDR2 are SGHRS and YFSETQ. The CDR3 protein is CASSLILGGTDTQYF. DNA for the CDR3: TGCGCCAGCAGCTTAATTCTGGGGGGGACAGATACGCAGTATTTT.

The chain is built from TRBV28 and TRBJ2-7; 7 bases are shared with TRBD2. The CDR3 runs to 14 residues. The V gene end was trimmed by 8 bases and the J gene end by 3 bases; junction bases not matched to a gene: 10. CDR1 MDHEN and CDR2 SYDVKM come from the germline V gene. CDR3 sequence (DNA): TGTGCCAGCCAGGGACTAAATCCTTTCTACGAGCAGTACTTC. Translation gives CASQGLNPFYEQYF.

CDR3 sequence (DNA): TGTGCCAGCAGCCGAACAAGTTACACTGAAGCTTTCTTT. Encoded protein: CASSRTSYTEAFF. The chain joins TRBV11-2 to TRBJ1-1, with unresolved D. Trimming left V 5 bases short and J 3 bases short, with 10 bases between. Germline assignment: CDR1 SGHAT and CDR2 FQNNGV. The CDR3 sequence is 13 residues long.

Only one count was recorded for this clone. The J gene is TRBJ2-3, the V gene TRBV7-3; D might be TRBD2 (6 bases). Germline V gene lookup returns CDR1 SGHTA and CDR2 FQGTGA. The CDR3 sequence is 16 residues long. The V end was cut by 5 bases, the J end by 0 bases, with 15 bases between. The CDR3 region is CASSPLGRGSTDTQYF. Written as DNA, the CDR3 is TGTGCCAGCAGCCCCCTTGGGCGGGGTAGCACAGATACGCAGTATTTT.

This chain connects TRBV5-1 to TRBJ1-2; TRBD1 is a possible D gene (5 bases). Germline V gives CDR1 SGHRS, CDR2 YFSETQ. Trimming pared 4 bases from V and 9 bases from J, leaving 19 bases between. This CDR3 comprises 14 residues. CDR3 loop: CASSPIVGEGRYTF. For the CDR3, the DNA is TGCGCCAGCAGCCCCATAGTGGGGGAGGGTCGCTACACCTTC.

The chain uses TRBV7-8 and TRBJ1-3; D remains ambiguous. The CDR3 length is 13 residues. CDR1 is SGHVS and CDR2 is FQNEAQ in the germline V gene. The V and J ends lost 5 bases and 0 bases respectively, with 5 bases between them. CDR3: CASSPNSGNTIYF. CDR3 nucleotide sequence: TGTGCCAGCAGCCCCAACTCTGGAAACACCATATATTTT. The full variable domain, its missing parts supplied by reference TRBV7-8 and TRBJ1-3, is GAGVSQSPRYKVAKRGQDVALRCDPISGHVSLFWYQQALGQGPEFLTYFQNEAQLDKSGLPSDRFFAERPEGSVSTLKIQRTQQEDSAVYLCASSPNSGNTIYFGEGSWLTVV.

The chain recombines TRBV27 with TRBJ2-5; D might be TRBD1 or TRBD2, each matching 5 bases. The CDR3 loop spans 14 amino acids. V shed 1 base and J shed 5 bases, with 11 bases lying between them. Germline CDR1 reads MNHEY; CDR2 reads SMNVEV (reference sequence). The CDR3 spells CASSLYPGAETQYF. CDR3 DNA sequence: TGTGCCAGCAGTTTATACCCCGGGGCGGAGACCCAGTACTTC.

The chain joins TRBV5-4 to TRBJ2-7; D might be TRBD2 (5 bases). Trimming took off 0 bases at V and 0 bases at J, with 10 bases between the two ends. Germline V lookup: CDR1 SGHNT, CDR2 YYREEE (reference sequence). This CDR3 comprises 15 residues. CDR3 protein: CASSLAGGHSYEQYF. CDR3 bases: TGTGCCAGCAGCTTGGCCGGCGGGCACTCCTACGAGCAGTACTTC.

The chain uses TRBV6-6 and TRBJ2-3, with 9 bases identical to TRBD1. Germline V CDR1 and CDR2: MNHNY, SVGAGI (reference sequence). This CDR3 has 13 residues. The ends lost 7 bases at V and 3 bases at J; junction bases unmatched: 2. The CDR3 protein is CASIDRGTDTQYF. The CDR3 DNA sequence: TGTGCCAGCATCGACAGGGGGACAGATACGCAGTATTTT.

The chain carries TRBV9 and TRBJ2-2; D unresolved. The CDR3 totals 15 residues. Trimming pared 1 base from V and 0 bases from J, leaving 7 bases between. CDR1 SGDLS and CDR2 YYNGEE come from the germline V gene. The DNA for the CDR3 is TGTGCCAGCAGCGTAAGAGATTCGAACACCGGGGAGCTGTTTTTT. Translation gives CASSVRDSNTGELFF.

The chain is built from TRBV11-3 and TRBJ2-7; D uncertain. V shed 3 bases and J shed 0 bases, with 6 bases lying between them. The CDR3 is made up of 13 amino acids. CDR1 is SGHNT, CDR2 YENEEA, per germline. This CDR3 reads CASSLASSYEQYF. CDR3 nucleotide sequence: TGTGCCAGCAGCTTGGCCAGCTCCTACGAGCAGTACTTC.

This clone was observed a handful of times. Within the sample, other DNA sequences also encode this same CDR3. The rearrangement links TRBV20-1 to TRBJ1-1; D gene ambiguous. Trimming cost V 4 bases and J 1 base, with 4 bases left between them. This CDR3 region has 11 residues. Germline-derived CDR1 and CDR2 are DFQATT and SNEGSKA (reference sequence). The CDR3 sequence is CSATANTEAFF. CDR3 in DNA: TGCAGTGCTACCGCGAACACTGAAGCTTTCTTT.

This clone was picked up one time. The chain uses TRBV29-1 and TRBJ2-5; 13 bases map to TRBD2. V shed 6 bases, J shed 3 bases, and the junction held 13 bases outside the gene matches. This CDR3 is built from 17 residues. CDR1 and CDR2 (germline): SQVTM, ANQGSEA. The CDR3 bases are TGCAGCGTGGCCCGGATGGGACTAGCGGGACGGAAAGAGACCCAGTACTTC. As protein: CSVARMGLAGRKETQYF.

This chain connects TRBV28 to TRBJ2-7; weak D call: TRBD2 (5 bases). Trimming cost V 4 bases and J 3 bases, with 10 bases left between them. The CDR3 extends over 13 amino acids. Per germline, CDR1 MDHEN and CDR2 SYDVKM. The CDR3 here is CASSYGVRYEQYF. Here the CDR3 DNA reads TGTGCCAGCAGTTACGGGGTCCGCTACGAGCAGTACTTC.

This clone was counted once. The chain carries TRBV2 and TRBJ1-5, with D perhaps matching TRBD1 (5 bases). The CDR3 covers 15 residues. Trimming took off 6 bases at V and 0 bases at J, with 12 bases between the two ends. CDR1 and CDR2 (germline): SNHLY, FYNNEI. The DNA for the CDR3 is TGTGCCAGCAGGGGGACGGCCAATAGCAATCAGCCCCAGCATTTT. Protein sequence: CASRGTANSNQPQHF.

The chain is built from TRBV5-1 and TRBJ1-2, with D uncertain. The CDR3 consists of 15 residues. Germline V gives CDR1 SGHRS, CDR2 YFSETQ. The germline V and J ends were trimmed by 1 base and 3 bases, with 13 bases remaining between them. The CDR3 is CASSLPREGHYGYTF. The CDR3 DNA sequence: TGCGCCAGCAGCTTGCCTAGGGAAGGACACTATGGCTACACCTTC.

The rearrangement uses TRBV7-2 and TRBJ2-1; 14 bases agree with TRBD2. Germline V gene sequence: CDR1 SGHTA, CDR2 FQGNSA. The trim removed 5 bases at V and 7 bases at J, leaving 4 bases unmatched. There are 15 residues in the CDR3. The CDR3 here is CASSQTSGGENEQFF. The CDR3 bases are TGTGCCAGCAGCCAGACTAGCGGGGGGGAAAATGAGCAGTTCTTC.

The chain employs TRBV28 and TRBJ2-7, with D perhaps TRBD1 (6 bases). V lost 4 bases, J lost 2 bases, and 15 bases lay in between. From germline, CDR1 is MDHEN and CDR2 SYDVKM. This CDR3 is built from 15 residues. The CDR3 protein is CASSSEGDIAYEQYF. As DNA, the CDR3 is TGTGCCAGCAGTTCCGAGGGGGACATCGCCTACGAGCAGTACTTC.

V is TRBV4-3 and J is TRBJ2-7; D is undetermined. In germline, CDR1 is LGHNA, CDR2 YSLEER. CDR3 length: 14 amino acids. Trimming removed 2 bases from V and 2 bases from J, with 10 bases in between. DNA of the CDR3: TGCGCCAGCAGCCAAACCCGGGCCGCCTACGAGCAGTACTTC. This translates into CASSQTRAAYEQYF.